The 8 T cell receptor beta chains below all came from one sample that was sequenced in a study of T cells in women clearing cervical HPV infection. This table comes from immunoSEQ multiplex PCR, and its TCRdb copy is limited to in-frame clones, with some not included. The sample is made up of 14,000 or so clones, and the top ten hold 7.6% of it. Material for sequencing was blood buffy coat. These receptors came from a woman aged 18 to 75 with a cervical HPV16 infection that either progressed to CIN3+ or cleared (not recorded which).

As concerns this clone: The read is 3 residues too short to cover the CDR3 end, so that end is filled in from the germline J gene. J is TRBJ2-2 and V is TRBV5-1, with 8 bases matching TRBD2. The CDR3 has 16 amino acids. With 5 bases clipped from V and 1 base from J, the junction kept 7 bases outside the gene matches. Per the germline V gene, CDR1 is SGHRS and CDR2 is YFSETQ. The CDR3 bases that were read are TGCGCCAGCAGGGCCTCGGCGGGGGGGAACACCGGGGAG. This codes for CASRASAGGNTGE. The CDR3 as a whole reads CASRASAGGNTGELFF.

About this clone itself: The CDR3 is cut off 3 residues early in the read; its end comes from the germline J gene. The chain couples TRBV20-1 to TRBJ2-7, with 8 bases lining up with TRBD2. The germline gives CDR1 DFQATT, CDR2 SNEGSKA (reference sequence). The CDR3 runs 14 residues. The V segment lost 8 bases and the J segment 3 bases; nucleotides outside the gene matches: 12. This CDR3 is CSPFGGANLYEQYF. CDR3 DNA, as far as it was read: TGCAGTCCTTTCGGGGGGGCTAATCTCTACGAG.

Note on this clone: One junction end does not reproduce the germline sequence, and a read error may be involved. From the germline J gene comes the end of the CDR3, since the read stops 3 residues before it. The rearrangement links TRBV20-1 to TRBJ1-1; 8 nucleotides match TRBD1. CDR1 is DFQATT, CDR2 SNEGSKA, per germline (reference sequence). The CDR3 is 13 amino acids. Incomplete CDR3 DNA: TGCGGTGCTGGTAGGACAGGGCCGTTTAAA. It encodes CGAGRTGPFK. Given in full, the CDR3 is CGAGRTGPFKAFF.

About this clone itself: The sequenced fragment ends 3 residues before the CDR3 boundary, so the rest is inferred from the germline J gene. The V gene is TRBV19, the J gene TRBJ2-4; 8 bases agree with TRBD1. This CDR3 is built from 16 residues. Germline assignment: CDR1 LNHDA and CDR2 SQIVND (reference sequence). CDR3 amino acids: CASSISGTGIVRGQYF. CDR3 bases read: TGTGCCAGTAGTATATCGGGGACAGGAATTGTGCGGGGT.

As for this clone: Read data end 3 residues before the CDR3 end; the end is taken from the germline J gene. V and J are TRBV19 and TRBJ2-3, with a tentative D call TRBD1 (7 bases). The CDR3 has 16 amino acids. V lost 4 bases, J lost 1 base, and 15 bases lay in between. The germline V gene encodes CDR1 LNHDA and CDR2 SQIVND (reference sequence). The CDR3 is CASSSPGGMGTDTQYF. The covered CDR3 bases are TGTGCCAGTAGTAGCCCAGGGGGGATGGGCACAGATACG.

Turning to this clone: The read is 3 residues too short to cover the CDR3 end, so that end is filled in from the germline J gene. This sequence joins TRBV10-3 and TRBJ2-5, with 8 bases lining up with TRBD2. Trimming cost V 3 bases and J 2 bases; bases outside gene matches: 5. CDR1 is ENHRY and CDR2 is SYGVKD in the germline V gene. The CDR3 covers 15 residues. The part of the CDR3 DNA that was read is TGTGCCATCAGTGACATACTAGCGGTACAAGAGACC. Amino acids: CAISDILAVQET. The whole CDR3 protein reads CAISDILAVQETQYF.

Comment on this clone: The read halts 3 residues ahead of the CDR3 end, with the missing end drawn from the germline J gene. The rearrangement uses TRBV20-1 and TRBJ1-2; D is unclear. CDR1 is DFQATT and CDR2 is SNEGSKA in the germline V gene (reference sequence). The CDR3 covers 13 residues. The CDR3 reads CSARVGVIGGYTF. Incomplete CDR3 DNA: TGCAGTGCTAGAGTCGGGGTGATAGGCGGC.

In regard to this clone: Sequencing ends 3 residues short of the CDR3 end; the germline J gene provides the rest. V usage is TRBV20-1 and J usage is TRBJ2-3; D might be TRBD2 (6 bases). This CDR3 has 14 residues. The germline CDR1 and CDR2 sequences are DFQATT and SNEGSKA (reference sequence). The V and J ends lost 3 bases and 2 bases respectively, with 12 bases between them. CDR3 amino acids: CSASDSGNTDTQYF. CDR3 DNA, as far as it was read: TGCAGTGCTAGCGATAGCGGAAACACAGATACG.